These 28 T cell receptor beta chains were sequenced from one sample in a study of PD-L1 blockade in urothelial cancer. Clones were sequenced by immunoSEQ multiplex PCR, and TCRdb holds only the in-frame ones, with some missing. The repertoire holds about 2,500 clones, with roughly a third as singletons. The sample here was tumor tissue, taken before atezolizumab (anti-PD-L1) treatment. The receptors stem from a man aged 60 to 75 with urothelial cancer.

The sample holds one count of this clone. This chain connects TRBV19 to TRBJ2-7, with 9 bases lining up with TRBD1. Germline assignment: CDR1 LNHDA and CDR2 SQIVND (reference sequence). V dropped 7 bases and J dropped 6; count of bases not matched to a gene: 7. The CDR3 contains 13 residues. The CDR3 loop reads CASKGTGSIEQYF. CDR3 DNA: TGTGCCAGTAAGGGGACAGGGTCCATCGAGCAGTACTTC.

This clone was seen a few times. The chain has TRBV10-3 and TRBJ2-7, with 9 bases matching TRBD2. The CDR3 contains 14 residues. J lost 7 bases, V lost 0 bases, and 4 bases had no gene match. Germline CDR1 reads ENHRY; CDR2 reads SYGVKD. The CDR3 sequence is CAISESGLAYEQYF. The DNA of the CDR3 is TGTGCCATCAGTGAGTCGGGACTAGCTTATGAGCAGTACTTC.

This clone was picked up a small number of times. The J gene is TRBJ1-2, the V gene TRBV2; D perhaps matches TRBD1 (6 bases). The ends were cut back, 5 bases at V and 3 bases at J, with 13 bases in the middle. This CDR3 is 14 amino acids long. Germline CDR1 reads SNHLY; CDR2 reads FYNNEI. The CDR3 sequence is CASSPQGLDYGYTF. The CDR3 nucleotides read TGTGCCAGCAGTCCACAGGGTTTGGACTATGGCTACACCTTC.

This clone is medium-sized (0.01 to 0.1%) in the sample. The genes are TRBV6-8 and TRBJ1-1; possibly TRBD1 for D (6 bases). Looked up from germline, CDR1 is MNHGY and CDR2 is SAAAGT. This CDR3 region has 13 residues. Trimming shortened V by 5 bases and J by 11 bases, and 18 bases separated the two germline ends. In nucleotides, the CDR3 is TGTGCCAGCAGTCCCTCACAGGGCAGTGGGGCTTTCTTT. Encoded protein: CASSPSQGSGAFF.

CDR3 DNA: TGTGCCAGCTGGCCGGGGGTAGGGACTGAAGCTTTCTTT. It specifies CASWPGVGTEAFF. V usage is TRBV25-1 and J usage is TRBJ1-1, with a weak D call TRBD1 (5 bases). The CDR3 has 13 amino acids. Germline CDR1 MGHDK, CDR2 SYGVNS. V lost 8 bases to trimming and J lost 5 bases, with 15 bases between them. The whole variable domain, remainder taken from reference TRBV25-1 and TRBJ1-1, is EADIYQTPRYLVIGTGKKITLECSQTMGHDKMYWYQQDPGMELHLIHYSYGVNSTEKGDLSSESTVSRIRTEHFPLTLESARPSHTSQYLCASWPGVGTEAFFGQGTRLTVV.

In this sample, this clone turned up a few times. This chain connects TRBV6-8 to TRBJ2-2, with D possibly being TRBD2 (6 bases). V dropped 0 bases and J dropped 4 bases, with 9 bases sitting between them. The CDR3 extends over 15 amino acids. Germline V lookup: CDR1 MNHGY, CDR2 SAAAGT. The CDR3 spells CASSYSRGFTGELFF. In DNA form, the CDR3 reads TGTGCCAGCAGTTACTCTCGGGGGTTCACCGGGGAGCTGTTTTTT.

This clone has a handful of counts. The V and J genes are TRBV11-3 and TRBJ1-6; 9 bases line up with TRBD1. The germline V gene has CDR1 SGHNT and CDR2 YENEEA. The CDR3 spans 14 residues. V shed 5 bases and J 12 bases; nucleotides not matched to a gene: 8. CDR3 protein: CASSGRDRDGPLHF. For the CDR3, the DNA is TGTGCCAGCAGCGGGCGGGACAGGGACGGACCCCTCCACTTT. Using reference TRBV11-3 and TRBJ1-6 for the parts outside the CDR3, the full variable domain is EAGVVQSPRYKIIEKKQPVAFWCNPISGHNTLYWYLQNLGQGPELLIRYENEEAVDDSQLPKDRFSAERLKGVDSTLKIQPAELGDSAVYLCASSGRDRDGPLHFGNGTRLTVT.

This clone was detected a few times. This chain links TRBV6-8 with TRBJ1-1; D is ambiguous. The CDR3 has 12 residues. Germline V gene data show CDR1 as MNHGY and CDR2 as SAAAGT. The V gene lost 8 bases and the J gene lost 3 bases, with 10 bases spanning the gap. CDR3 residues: CASSFADTEAFF. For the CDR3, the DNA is TGTGCCAGCTCGTTCGCGGACACTGAAGCTTTCTTT.

The CDR3 loop reads CASSSTRDSPLHF. In DNA, the CDR3 is TGTGCCAGCAGCTCAACAAGGGATTCACCCCTCCACTTT. V usage is TRBV14 and J usage is TRBJ1-6; D remains ambiguous. The V end was cut by 5 bases, the J end by 8 bases, with 10 bases between. The CDR3 runs 13 residues. CDR1 is SGHDN, CDR2 FVKESK, per germline.

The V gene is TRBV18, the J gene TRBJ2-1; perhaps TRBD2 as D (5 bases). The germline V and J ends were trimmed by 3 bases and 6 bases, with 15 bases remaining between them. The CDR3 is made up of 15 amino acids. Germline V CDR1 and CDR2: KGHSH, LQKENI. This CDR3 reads CASSPLGSPGNEQFF. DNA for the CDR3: TGTGCCAGCTCACCCCTGGGGAGCCCCGGCAATGAGCAGTTCTTC.

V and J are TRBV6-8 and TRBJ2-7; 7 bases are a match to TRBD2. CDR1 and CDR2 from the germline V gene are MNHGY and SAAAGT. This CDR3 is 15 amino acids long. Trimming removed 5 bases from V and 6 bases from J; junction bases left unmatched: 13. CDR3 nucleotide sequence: TGTGCCAGCAGTCCTCCAGCATGGGGGGGTAGCGAGCAGTACTTC. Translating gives CASSPPAWGGSEQYF.

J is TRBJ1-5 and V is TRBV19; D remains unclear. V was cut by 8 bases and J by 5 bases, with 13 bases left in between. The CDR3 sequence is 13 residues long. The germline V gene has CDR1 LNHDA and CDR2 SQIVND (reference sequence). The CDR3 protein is CASSPGPYQPQHF. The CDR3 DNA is TGTGCCAGTTCGCCCGGGCCTTATCAGCCCCAGCATTTT.

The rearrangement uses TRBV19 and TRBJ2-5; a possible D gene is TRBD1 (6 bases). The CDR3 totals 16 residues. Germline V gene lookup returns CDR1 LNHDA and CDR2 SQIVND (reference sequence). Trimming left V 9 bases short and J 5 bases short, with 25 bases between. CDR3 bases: TGTGCCAGAAAAAAGCCCGACAGGCCCCCCATGGAGACCCAGTACTTC. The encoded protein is CARKKPDRPPMETQYF.

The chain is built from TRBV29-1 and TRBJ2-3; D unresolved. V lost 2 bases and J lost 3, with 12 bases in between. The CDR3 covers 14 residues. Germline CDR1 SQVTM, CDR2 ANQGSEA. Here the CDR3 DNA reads TGCAGCGTTGAACGGCTCCTCGGGACAGATACGCAGTATTTT. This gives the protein CSVERLLGTDTQYF.

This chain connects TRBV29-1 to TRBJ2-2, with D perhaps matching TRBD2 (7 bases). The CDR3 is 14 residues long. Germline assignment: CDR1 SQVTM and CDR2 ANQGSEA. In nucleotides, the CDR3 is TGCGCCGCGCGGGGGCCTCGGAACACCGGGGAGCTGTTTTTT. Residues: CAARGPRNTGELFF.

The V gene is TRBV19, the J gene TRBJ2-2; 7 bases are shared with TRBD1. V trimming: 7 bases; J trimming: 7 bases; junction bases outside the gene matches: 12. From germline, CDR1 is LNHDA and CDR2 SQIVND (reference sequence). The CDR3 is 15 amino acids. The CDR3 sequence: CASMDGQVYGGELFF. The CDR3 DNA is TGTGCCAGTATGGACGGACAGGTCTACGGCGGGGAGCTGTTTTTT.

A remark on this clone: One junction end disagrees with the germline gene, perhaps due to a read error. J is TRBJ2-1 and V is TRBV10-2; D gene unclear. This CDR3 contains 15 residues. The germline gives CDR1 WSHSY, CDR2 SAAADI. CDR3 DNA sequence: TGCGCCAGTAGTGGCGATAGGAGCTCCTACAATGAGCAGTTCTTC. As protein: CASSGDRSSYNEQFF.

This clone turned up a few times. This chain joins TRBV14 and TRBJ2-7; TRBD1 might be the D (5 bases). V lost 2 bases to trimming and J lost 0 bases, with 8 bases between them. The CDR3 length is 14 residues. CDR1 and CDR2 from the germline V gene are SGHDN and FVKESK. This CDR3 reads CASSQHRLSYEQYF. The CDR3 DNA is TGTGCCAGCAGCCAACACAGGCTCTCCTACGAGCAGTACTTC.

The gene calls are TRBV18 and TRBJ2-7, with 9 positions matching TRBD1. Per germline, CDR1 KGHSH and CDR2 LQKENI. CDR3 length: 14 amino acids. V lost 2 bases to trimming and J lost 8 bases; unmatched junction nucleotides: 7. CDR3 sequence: CASSPGQGITQQYF. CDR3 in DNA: TGTGCCAGCTCACCAGGACAGGGGATTACGCAGCAGTACTTC.

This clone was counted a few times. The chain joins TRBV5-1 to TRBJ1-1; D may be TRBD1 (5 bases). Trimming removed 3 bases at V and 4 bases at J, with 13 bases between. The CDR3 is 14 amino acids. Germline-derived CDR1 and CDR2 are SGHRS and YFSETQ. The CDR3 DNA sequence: TGCGCCAGCAGCTCGCAAGGGGTTGGCACTGAAGCTTTCTTT. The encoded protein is CASSSQGVGTEAFF. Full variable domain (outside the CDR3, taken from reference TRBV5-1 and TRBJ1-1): KAGVTQTPRYLIKTRGQQVTLSCSPISGHRSVSWYQQTPGQGLQFLFEYFSETQRNKGNFPGRFSGRQFSNSRSEMNVSTLELGDSALYLCASSSQGVGTEAFFGQGTRLTVV.

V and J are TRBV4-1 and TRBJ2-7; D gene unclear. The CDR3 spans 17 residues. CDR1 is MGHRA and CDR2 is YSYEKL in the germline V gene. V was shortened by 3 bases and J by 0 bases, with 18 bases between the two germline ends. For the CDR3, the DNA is TGCGCCAGCAGCCACACCATGGCCCGATTAAGCTCCTACGAGCAGTACTTC. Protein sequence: CASSHTMARLSSYEQYF.

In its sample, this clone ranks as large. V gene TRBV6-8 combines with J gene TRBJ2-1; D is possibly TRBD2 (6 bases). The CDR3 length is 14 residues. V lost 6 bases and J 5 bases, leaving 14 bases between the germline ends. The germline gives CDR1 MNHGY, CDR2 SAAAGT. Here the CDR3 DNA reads TGTGCCAGCAGCGTCGGCGGAGGGGACAATGAGCAGTTCTTC. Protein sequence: CASSVGGGDNEQFF.

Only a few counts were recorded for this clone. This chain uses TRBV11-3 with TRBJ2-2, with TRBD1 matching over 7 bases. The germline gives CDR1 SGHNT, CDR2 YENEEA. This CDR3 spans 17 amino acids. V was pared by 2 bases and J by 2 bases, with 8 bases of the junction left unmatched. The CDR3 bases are TGTGCCAGCAGCTTACCCAGGGGGAGCAGTAACACCGGGGAGCTGTTTTTT. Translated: CASSLPRGSSNTGELFF.

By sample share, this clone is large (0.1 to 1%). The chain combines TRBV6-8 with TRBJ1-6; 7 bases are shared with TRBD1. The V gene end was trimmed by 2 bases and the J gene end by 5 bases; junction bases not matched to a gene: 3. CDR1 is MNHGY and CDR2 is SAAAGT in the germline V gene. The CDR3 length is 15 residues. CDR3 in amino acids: CASSYGTDDNSPLHF. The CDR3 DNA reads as TGTGCCAGCAGTTACGGGACAGATGATAATTCACCCCTCCACTTT.

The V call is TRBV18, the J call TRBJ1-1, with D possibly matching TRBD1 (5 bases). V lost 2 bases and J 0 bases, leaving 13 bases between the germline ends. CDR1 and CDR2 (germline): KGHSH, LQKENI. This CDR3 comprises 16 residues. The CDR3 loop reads CASSPTGDGVNTEAFF. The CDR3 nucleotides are TGTGCCAGCTCACCAACGGGGGATGGGGTGAACACTGAAGCTTTCTTT.

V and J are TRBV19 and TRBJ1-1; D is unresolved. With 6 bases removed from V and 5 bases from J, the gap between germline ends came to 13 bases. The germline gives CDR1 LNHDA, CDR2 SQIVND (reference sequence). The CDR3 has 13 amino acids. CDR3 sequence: CASSRAWRTEAFF. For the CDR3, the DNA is TGTGCCAGTAGCCGAGCCTGGAGGACTGAAGCTTTCTTT.

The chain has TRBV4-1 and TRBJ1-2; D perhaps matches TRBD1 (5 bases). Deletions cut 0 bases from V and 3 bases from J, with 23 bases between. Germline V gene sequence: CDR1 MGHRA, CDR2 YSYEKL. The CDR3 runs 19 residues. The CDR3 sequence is CASSQDPSGARGWDYGYTF. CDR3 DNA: TGCGCCAGCAGCCAAGATCCGTCCGGGGCTCGGGGGTGGGACTATGGCTACACCTTC.

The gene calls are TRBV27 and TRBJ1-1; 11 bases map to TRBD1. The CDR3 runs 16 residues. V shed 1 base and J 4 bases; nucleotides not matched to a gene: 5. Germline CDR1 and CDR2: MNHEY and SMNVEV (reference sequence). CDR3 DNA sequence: TGTGCCAGCAGTTTATGGGGACAGGGGGTTGGCACTGAAGCTTTCTTT. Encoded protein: CASSLWGQGVGTEAFF.